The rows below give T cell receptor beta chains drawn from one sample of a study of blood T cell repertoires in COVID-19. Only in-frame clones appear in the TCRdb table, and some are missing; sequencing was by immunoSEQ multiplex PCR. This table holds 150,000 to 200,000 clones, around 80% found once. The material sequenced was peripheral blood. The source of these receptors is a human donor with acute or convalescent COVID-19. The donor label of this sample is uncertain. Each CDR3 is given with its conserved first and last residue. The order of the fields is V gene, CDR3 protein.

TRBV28	CASKGFGGGYTEAFF
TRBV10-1	CASSERGPPNTGELFF
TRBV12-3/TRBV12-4	CASSRRDYEQYF
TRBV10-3	CAISGLAGGNEQYF
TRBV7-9	CASSFSGAAGANVLTF
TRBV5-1	CASSFGTSGRVADTQYF
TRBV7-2	CASSFGRALAGTGELFF
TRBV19	CASSRTENAGKLFF
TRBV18	CASSPRQDNQPQHF
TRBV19	CASSEQSNTEAFF
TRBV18	CASSRWGQGDTYEQYF
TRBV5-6	CASSLVGQGVNEQFF
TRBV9	CASSVGPQGFNEQFF
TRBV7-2	CASSFGGSDDTQYF
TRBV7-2	CASSRGTGLEGYTF
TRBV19	CASGQGTTNEKLFF
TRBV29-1	CSVEGTGLAFF
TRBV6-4	CASRPGVLGTQYF
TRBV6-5	CASQRDWGTDTQYF
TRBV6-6	CASRQSGGTGNTIYF
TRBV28	CASGSGTGNYGYTF
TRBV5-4	CASSSGQGTSGNTIYF
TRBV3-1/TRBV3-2	CASSQVAGRSNSPLHF
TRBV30	CAYQPASGRANEQFF
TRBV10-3	CAISDNGSGRRETQYF
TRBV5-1	CASSFGRGAGTGELFF
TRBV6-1	CASSETGNYGYTF
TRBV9	CASSVTPGAGELFF
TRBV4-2	CASSQSVGGNTEAFF
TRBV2	CASTGRGRETQYF
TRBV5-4	CASSLSGNTGELFF
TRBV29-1	CSVAGQAYNEQFF
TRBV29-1	CSVQGAGANVLTF
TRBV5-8	CASRTSGRGEQYF
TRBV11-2	CASSLDPGSYGYTF
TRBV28	CASSRQPNYGYTF
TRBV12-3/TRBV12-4	CASSLGGGAQHF
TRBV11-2	CASSYPGTMGYEQYF
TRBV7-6	CASSRGGTSGKQETQYF
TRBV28	CASSPGREEAFF
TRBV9	CASSVVPQINSPLHF
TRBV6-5	CASSYQQASGNTIYF
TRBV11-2	CASSLRRATDTQYF
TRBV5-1	CASSMSGQGNYGYTF
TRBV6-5	CASRKGQGADYEQYF
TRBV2	CASRASGAYNEQFF
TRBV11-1	CASRLAGGSGQYF
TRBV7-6	CASSSGRGFGYTF
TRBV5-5	CASSSVAGAVYEQYF
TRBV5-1	CASSLVGLTGNTEAFF
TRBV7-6	CASSLLQGANTEAFF
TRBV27	CASRQALMNTEAFF
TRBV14	CASSHRQGKMNTEAFF
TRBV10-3	CAIKGDGGHQPQHF
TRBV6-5	CASSYNSGSHEQYF
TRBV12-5	CASGLKEGQFNTLARGLGGNTIYF
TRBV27	CASSPQGLLSQPQHF